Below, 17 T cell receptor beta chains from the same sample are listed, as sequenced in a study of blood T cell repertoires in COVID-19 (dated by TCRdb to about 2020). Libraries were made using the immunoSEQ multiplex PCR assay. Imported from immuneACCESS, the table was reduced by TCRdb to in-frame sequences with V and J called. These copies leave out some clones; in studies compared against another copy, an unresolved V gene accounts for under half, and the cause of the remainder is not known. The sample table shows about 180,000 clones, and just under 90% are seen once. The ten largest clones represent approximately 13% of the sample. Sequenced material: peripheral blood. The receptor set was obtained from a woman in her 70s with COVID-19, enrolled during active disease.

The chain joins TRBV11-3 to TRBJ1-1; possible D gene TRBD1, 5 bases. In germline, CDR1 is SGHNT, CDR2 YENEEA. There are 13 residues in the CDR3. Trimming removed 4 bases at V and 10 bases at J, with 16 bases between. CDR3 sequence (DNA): TGTGCCAGCAGCTCGTCACATCAGGGAGGAGCTTTCTTT. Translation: CASSSSHQGGAFF.

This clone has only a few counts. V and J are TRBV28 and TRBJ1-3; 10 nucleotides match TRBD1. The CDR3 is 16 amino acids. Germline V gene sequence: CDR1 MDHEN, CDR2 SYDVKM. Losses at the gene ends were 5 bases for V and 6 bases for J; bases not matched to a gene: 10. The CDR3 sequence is CASSHGTGAEKNTIYF. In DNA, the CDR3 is TGTGCCAGCAGTCACGGGACAGGGGCAGAAAAAAACACCATATATTTT.

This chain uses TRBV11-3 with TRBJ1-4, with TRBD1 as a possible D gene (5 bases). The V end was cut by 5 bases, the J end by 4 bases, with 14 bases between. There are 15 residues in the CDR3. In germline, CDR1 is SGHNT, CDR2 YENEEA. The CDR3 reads CASSPPSGRNEKLFF. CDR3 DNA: TGTGCCAGCAGCCCACCGTCAGGGCGTAATGAAAAACTGTTTTTT.

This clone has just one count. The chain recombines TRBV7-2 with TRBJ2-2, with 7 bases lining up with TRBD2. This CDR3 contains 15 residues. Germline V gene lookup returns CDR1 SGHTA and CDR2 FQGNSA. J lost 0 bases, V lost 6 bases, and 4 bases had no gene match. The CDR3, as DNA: TGTGCCAGCAGAAAACTAGCGACGAACACCGGGGAGCTGTTTTTT. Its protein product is CASRKLATNTGELFF.

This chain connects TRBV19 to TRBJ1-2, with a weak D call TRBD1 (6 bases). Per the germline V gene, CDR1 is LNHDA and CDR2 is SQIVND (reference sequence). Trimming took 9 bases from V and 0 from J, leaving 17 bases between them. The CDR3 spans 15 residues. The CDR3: CASLRTDRPNYGYTF. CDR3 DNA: TGTGCCAGCCTGAGGACGGACAGACCTAACTATGGCTACACCTTC.

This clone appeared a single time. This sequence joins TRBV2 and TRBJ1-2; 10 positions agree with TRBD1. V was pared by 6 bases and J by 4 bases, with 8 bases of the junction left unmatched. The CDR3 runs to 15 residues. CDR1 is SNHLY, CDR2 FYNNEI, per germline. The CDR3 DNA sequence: TGTGCCAGCAGCCAAGACAGGGGGCCCTTCTATGGCTACACCTTC. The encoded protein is CASSQDRGPFYGYTF.

In DNA, the CDR3 is TGTGCCAGCAGCCCCGAGGGTGGAAATACGCAGTATTTT. Translated: CASSPEGGNTQYF. This chain connects TRBV7-3 to TRBJ2-3; tentatively, D is TRBD2 (5 bases). Germline V gives CDR1 SGHTA, CDR2 FQGTGA. Trimming shortened V by 5 bases and J by 7 bases, and 13 bases separated the two germline ends. The CDR3 is made up of 13 amino acids.

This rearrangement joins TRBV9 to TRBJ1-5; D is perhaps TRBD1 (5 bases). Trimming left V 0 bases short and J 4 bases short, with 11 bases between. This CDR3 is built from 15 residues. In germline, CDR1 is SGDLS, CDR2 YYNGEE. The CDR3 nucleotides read TGTGCCAGCAGCGTAGGACAGAGCCCAAATCAGCCCCAGCATTTT. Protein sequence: CASSVGQSPNQPQHF.

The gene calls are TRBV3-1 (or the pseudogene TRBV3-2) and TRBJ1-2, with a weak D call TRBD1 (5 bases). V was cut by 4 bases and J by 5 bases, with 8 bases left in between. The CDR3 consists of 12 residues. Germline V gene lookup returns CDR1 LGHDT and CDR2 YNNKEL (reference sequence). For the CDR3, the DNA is TGTGCCAGCAGCCGGGGACTGTATGGCTACACCTTC. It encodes CASSRGLYGYTF.

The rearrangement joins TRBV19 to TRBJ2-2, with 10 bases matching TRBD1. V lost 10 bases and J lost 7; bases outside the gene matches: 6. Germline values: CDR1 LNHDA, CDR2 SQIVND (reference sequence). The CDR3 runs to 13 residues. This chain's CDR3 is CATRQGASGELFF. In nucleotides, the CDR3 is TGTGCCACACGACAGGGGGCGAGCGGGGAGCTGTTTTTT. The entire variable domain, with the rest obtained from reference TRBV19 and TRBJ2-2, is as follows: DGGITQSPKYLFRKEGQNVTLSCEQNLNHDAMYWYRQDPGQGLRLIYYSQIVNDFQKGDIAEGYSVSREKKESFPLTVTSAQKNPTAFYLCATRQGASGELFFGEGSRLTVL.

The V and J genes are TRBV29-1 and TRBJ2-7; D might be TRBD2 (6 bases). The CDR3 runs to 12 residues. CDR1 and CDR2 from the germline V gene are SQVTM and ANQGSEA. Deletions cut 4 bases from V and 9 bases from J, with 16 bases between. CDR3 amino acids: CSVGWGESGQYF. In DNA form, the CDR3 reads TGCAGCGTTGGATGGGGGGAATCGGGGCAGTACTTC.

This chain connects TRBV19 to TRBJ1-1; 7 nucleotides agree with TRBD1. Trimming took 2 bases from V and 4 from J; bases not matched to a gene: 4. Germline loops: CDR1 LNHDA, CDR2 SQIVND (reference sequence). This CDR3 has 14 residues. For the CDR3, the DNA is TGTGCCAGTAGTATAACAGGGGTGAGCACTGAAGCTTTCTTT. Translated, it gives CASSITGVSTEAFF.

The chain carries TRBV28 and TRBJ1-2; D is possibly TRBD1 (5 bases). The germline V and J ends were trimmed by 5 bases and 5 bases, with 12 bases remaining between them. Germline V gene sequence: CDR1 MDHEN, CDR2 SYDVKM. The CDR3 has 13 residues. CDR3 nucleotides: TGTGCCAGCAGTGCGGGGGGAGGGTATGGCTACACCTTC. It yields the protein CASSAGGGYGYTF.

The CDR3 nucleotides are TGTGCCAGTAGTTTCTCCGGGACAGAGAACACTGAAGCTTTCTTT. Translating gives CASSFSGTENTEAFF. The chain carries TRBV19 and TRBJ1-1, with 7 bases matching TRBD1. CDR1 and CDR2 from the germline V gene are LNHDA and SQIVND (reference sequence). V dropped 5 bases and J dropped 1; count of bases not matched to a gene: 7. CDR3 size: 15 residues.

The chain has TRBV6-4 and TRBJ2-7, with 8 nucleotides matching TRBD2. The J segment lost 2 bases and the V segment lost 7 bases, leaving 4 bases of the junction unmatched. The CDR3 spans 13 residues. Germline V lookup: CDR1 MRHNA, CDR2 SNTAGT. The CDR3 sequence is CASITSGPYEQYF. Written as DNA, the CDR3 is TGTGCCAGCATCACTAGCGGTCCCTACGAGCAGTACTTC.

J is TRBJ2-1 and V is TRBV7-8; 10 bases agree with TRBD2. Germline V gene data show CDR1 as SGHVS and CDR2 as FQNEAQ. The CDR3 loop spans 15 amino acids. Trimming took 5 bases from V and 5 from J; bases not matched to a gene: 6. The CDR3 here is CASSTRTSGDNEQFF. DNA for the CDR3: TGTGCCAGCAGCACTCGGACTAGCGGCGACAATGAGCAGTTCTTC.

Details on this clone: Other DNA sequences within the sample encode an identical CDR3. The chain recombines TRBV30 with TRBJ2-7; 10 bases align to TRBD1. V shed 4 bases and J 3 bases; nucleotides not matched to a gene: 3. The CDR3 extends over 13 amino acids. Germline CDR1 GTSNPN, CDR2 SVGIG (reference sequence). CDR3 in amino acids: CAWTRDRGYEQYF. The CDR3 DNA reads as TGTGCCTGGACCCGGGACAGGGGCTACGAGCAGTACTTC.